The present entry profiles one T cell receptor beta chain with its context. Its matching antigen is unknown. The data are from a study of identical twins. Study observations and caveats: There were fewer insertions in abundant cord blood beta clonotypes, but memory repertoires showed no such pattern. Alpha sequences that were out-of-frame and twin-shared showed an excess of low generation probability.

Germline lookup yields CDR1 DFQATT and CDR2 SNEGSKA (reference sequence). Trimming took 4 bases from V and 1 from J, leaving 10 bases between them. The CDR3 totals 14 residues. TCRdb called the 5' RACE reads again in MiXCR, with one record for every CDR3 protein. The sample lists around 490,000 distinct CDR3 sequences; around 22% were seen once. These data were also reused for a study on yellow fever vaccine responses in identical twins.

The sequencing input was CD4+ T cells sorted from blood. This clonotype was sampled from a woman between 18 and 29 years old in good health. This chain joins TRBV20-1 and TRBJ2-2; D is uncertain. CDR3 region: CSAIFPENTGELFF. CDR3 coding DNA: TGCAGTGCTATATTCCCGGAGAACACCGGGGAGCTGTTTTTT.